The TCR beta chain under discussion was sequenced for a study of blood T cell repertoires in COVID-19. Overall study context: Specimens from acute and convalescent COVID-19 originated in the United States, Italy and Spain. Sources were T cells, B-cell-depleted T cells, or PBMCs; the material itself was cDNA or gDNA.

Germline V gene lookup returns CDR1 MNHEY and CDR2 SMNVEV (reference sequence). The ends were cut back, 6 bases at V and 7 bases at J, with 22 bases in the middle. The CDR3 is 16 residues long. The authors' processing: Estimation of nucleated cell counts was performed using reference gene primer amplification. The protocol was immunoSEQ multiplex PCR, while the TCRdb copy is restricted to in-frame clones and leaves out a portion. Clone size and the V and J calls come from that table; the DNA yielded D and trimming. The sample shows around 160,000 clones, more than 75% of them seen only once. This chain joins TRBV27 and TRBJ2-4, with a tentative D call TRBD1 (6 bases). Material for sequencing was peripheral blood. The TCR comes from a man of 80 years or more with acute or convalescent COVID-19. The CDR3 sequence is CASSPGVLTMGNIQYF. The CDR3 DNA is TGTGCCAGCAGCCCAGGGGTCCTAACAATGGGGAACATTCAGTACTTC.